Listed below are T cell receptor beta chains from one sample, sequenced in a study of T cell repertoires in breast cancer. In TCRdb, the emulsion pairing reads were re-called with MiXCR into one record per CDR3 protein. This sample yields roughly 360 distinct CDR3 sequences, of which more than 45% are seen a single time; approximately 90% belongs to the top ten. The sample was CD8+ T cells. These receptors came from a pool of human donors with breast cancer or a healthy control (not recorded which). Both conserved end residues are part of each CDR3. A D gene is named only where the DNA matches it firmly. The size entry is marked missing in some rows and otherwise reads once, few, many or a size class.

V gene,D gene,J gene,clone size,CDR3 DNA,CDR3 protein
TRBV7-3,TRBD1,TRBJ2-4,-,TGTGCCAGCAGCTTAGGACAGGGGGCGAACATTCAGTACTTC,CASSLGQGANIQYF
TRBV19,-,TRBJ2-4,-,TGTGCCAGTAGTATAGGTACGATGTCAGCCAAAAACATTCAGTACTTC,CASSIGTMSAKNIQYF
TRBV7-9,-,TRBJ2-5,-,TGTGCCAGCAGCTATGACTCCTCATGGGAGACCCAGTACTTC,CASSYDSSWETQYF
TRBV12-3/TRBV12-4,-,TRBJ2-7,-,TGTGCCAGCACCCAGGAAAGGGGGGGCGAGAAGTACTTC,CASTQERGGEKYF
TRBV12-3/TRBV12-4,TRBD1,TRBJ2-7,large,TGTGCCAGCACCCCGGACAGGGTTGGCGAGCAGTACTTC,CASTPDRVGEQYF
TRBV7-9,TRBD1,TRBJ2-7,-,TGTGCCCGCCGCTTAGCCTGGGACAGCGACGAGCAGTACTTC,CARRLAWDSDEQYF
TRBV7-2,-,TRBJ1-2,many,TGTGCCAGCAGCTTTCAGGGGTCCTATGGCTACACCTTC,CASSFQGSYGYTF
TRBV28,-,TRBJ1-5,-,TGTGCCAGCAGGGTACCGACAGGAGAAGAGCAGCCACAGCATTTT,CASRVPTGEEQPQHF
TRBV7-8,TRBD1,TRBJ1-5,few,TGTGCCAGCAGCTTTGAGGGGGCAAGGATTAATCAGCCCCAGCATTTT,CASSFEGARINQPQHF
TRBV7-8,TRBD1,TRBJ1-1,once,TGTGCCAGCAGCCACGGTAGGCAGGGGGGTATGAACACCGAAGCTTTCTTT,CASSHGRQGGMNTEAFF
TRBV19,-,TRBJ2-2,-,TGTGCCAGTAGTATTTGGCAGTGTAACACCGGGGAGCTGTTTTTT,CASSIWQCNTGELFF
TRBV7-3,-,TRBJ1-2,-,TGTGCCAGTAGCTTAAACGTGGGCTATGGCTACACCTTC,CASSLNVGYGYTF
TRBV7-6,-,TRBJ2-3,-,TGTGCCAGCAGCTTTCAGTCCTTAGCCACAGATACGCAGTATTTT,CASSFQSLATDTQYF
TRBV10-3,-,TRBJ1-5,-,TGTGCCGGCAGTCCGAGGGGGGAGGGGGACAATCAGTCTCAGCATTTT,CAGSPRGEGDNQSQHF
TRBV12-3/TRBV12-4,-,TRBJ1-3,large,TGTGCCTGCGAGAGCTCTGGAAACACCATATATTTT,CACESSGNTIYF
TRBV7-3,TRBD1,TRBJ1-1,hyperexpanded,TGTGCCAGCAGCTTGACAGGGGGCATGAACACTGAAGCTTTCTTT,CASSLTGGMNTEAFF
TRBV7-3,TRBD2,TRBJ2-7,-,TGTGCCAGCAGCTTATTTAGCGGGGGGGAGCAGTACTTC,CASSLFSGGEQYF
TRBV6-1,TRBD1,TRBJ2-3,medium-sized,TGTGCCAGCACTTGGGGACAGGGCACAGATACGCAGTATTTT,CASTWGQGTDTQYF
TRBV7-9,-,TRBJ2-5,-,TGTGCCAACAGCCCGGACGGAGAAGAGACCCAGCACTTC,CANSPDGEETQHF
TRBV28,-,TRBJ1-5,-,TGTGCCAGCAGTTTACCGAAAGGAGAAAAGAAGCCCCAGCATTTT,CASSLPKGEKKPQHF
TRBV7-2,TRBD1,TRBJ2-7,hyperexpanded,TGTGCCAGCAGCCCCCGGACAGGGTACGAGCAGTACTTC,CASSPRTGYEQYF
TRBV7-3,-,TRBJ1-2,-,TGTGCCAGCAGCTCAAACGGGGGCCATGGCTACACCTTC,CASSSNGGHGYTF
TRBV6-8,TRBD1,TRBJ2-3,-,TGTGCCAGCACCCACGGACGACAGGGTTCAGATACGCAGTATTTT,CASTHGRQGSDTQYF
TRBV7-9,TRBD2,TRBJ2-1,medium-sized,TGTGCCAGCAGCCAAAGCGGGAGGGTTGGCAATGAGCAGTTCTTC,CASSQSGRVGNEQFF
TRBV7-2,TRBD2,TRBJ2-7,-,TGTGCCAGCAGCCGGGGGGGCTCCTACGAGCAGTACTTC,CASSRGGSYEQYF
TRBV7-6,-,TRBJ2-2,large,TGTGCCAGCAGCTTAAAGATCGGGGAGCTGTTTTTT,CASSLKIGELFF
TRBV7-2,-,TRBJ2-5,-,TGTGCCAGCAGCTTAGAGAGGGTAGCAGGGGTAGAGACCCAGTACTTC,CASSLERVAGVETQYF
TRBV4-3,-,TRBJ2-1,-,TGCGCCAGCAGCCAATCTCGGGGGACCTACAATGAGCAGTTCTTC,CASSQSRGTYNEQFF
TRBV7-4,TRBD1,TRBJ2-7,-,TGTGCCAGCACCCCGGACAGGGGGGGCGAGAAGTACTTC,CASTPDRGGEKYF
TRBV7-2,-,TRBJ2-3,once,TGTGCCAGCAGCCTCAACAGTGTGACGACGGGAGATACGCAGTATTTT,CASSLNSVTTGDTQYF
TRBV7-2,-,TRBJ2-1,medium-sized,TGTGCCAGCAGCGACAGCCCCTCCTACAATGAGCAGTTCTTC,CASSDSPSYNEQFF
TRBV7-3,TRBD1,TRBJ1-1,-,TGTGCCAGCAGCTTGACAGGGGGCGTGAGCGCTGAAGCTTTCTTT,CASSLTGGVSAEAFF
TRBV12-3/TRBV12-4,-,TRBJ1-1,few,TGTGCCAGCAGTTTCGGGGGCAAGAACACTGAAGCTTTCTTT,CASSFGGKNTEAFF
TRBV6-8,TRBD1,TRBJ2-3,-,TGTGCCAGCACCAAAGGGCGGCAGGGGGCAGAGACGCAGTATTTT,CASTKGRQGAETQYF
TRBV7-3,-,TRBJ2-3,-,TGTGCCAGCAGACGGGACTTTAACACAGATACGCAGTATTTT,CASRRDFNTDTQYF
TRBV7-9,TRBD2,TRBJ2-5,-,TGTGCCACCGGGGGACTAGCCTACCAAGAGACCCAGTACTTC,CATGGLAYQETQYF
TRBV12-3/TRBV12-4,-,TRBJ2-7,-,TGTGCCAGCACCCCGTACAGGGTTTGCGAGCAGTACTTC,CASTPYRVCEQYF
TRBV7-2,TRBD1,TRBJ1-6,few,TGTGCCAGCAGCTTAGGGGACAGGGGGTCTTATAATTCACCCCTCCACTTT,CASSLGDRGSYNSPLHF
TRBV6-6,-,TRBJ2-1,-,TGTGCCAGCAGTTACTCTCCGTCGTCCAATGAGCAGTTCTTC,CASSYSPSSNEQFF
TRBV6-8,-,TRBJ2-1,once,TGTGCCAGCAGTTACTCGGGTTACAAGGAGCAGTTCTTC,CASSYSGYKEQFF
TRBV28,-,TRBJ1-5,medium-sized,TGTGCCAGCAGTTTACCGACAGGAGAAAAGCAGCCCCAGCATTTT,CASSLPTGEKQPQHF
TRBV28,TRBD2,TRBJ2-7,-,TGTGCCAGCAATTCCCCGGGGGGGTTTAACGAGCAGTACTTC,CASNSPGGFNEQYF
TRBV4-2,TRBD2,TRBJ2-7,-,TGTGCCAGCAGCCCCATACTAGCGGGGGGAGTCAATTACGAGAAGTACTTC,CASSPILAGGVNYEKYF
TRBV7-2,-,TRBJ2-1,-,TGTGCCAGCACCAACACGGAAAGGCACAAGGAGGAGAAGTTCTTC,CASTNTERHKEEKFF
TRBV7-6,-,TRBJ2-7,-,TGTGCCAGCAGCCGGGGCCCGTCCTACGAGCAGTACTTC,CASSRGPSYEQYF
TRBV7-8,-,TRBJ2-5,medium-sized,TGTGCCAGCAGCTCCAGTTTAATCGCTGGAGAGACCCAGTACTTC,CASSSSLIAGETQYF
TRBV7-3,-,TRBJ2-3,-,TGTGCCAGCAGCTTAGGGGGGCGCACAGATACGCAGTATTTT,CASSLGGRTDTQYF
TRBV6-5,-,TRBJ1-5,-,TGTGCCAGCACAGGGGGCAATCAGCCCCAGCATTTT,CASTGGNQPQHF
TRBV7-2,-,TRBJ1-5,-,TGTGCCAGCAGACTACTCGGCCTAGGTGCGGGAAATAAGAAAAGGCATTTT,CASRLLGLGAGNKKRHF
TRBV7-2,TRBD1,TRBJ2-3,once,TGTACCAGCAGCTTAGAACAGGGGTTGGATACTCAGTATTTT,CTSSLEQGLDTQYF
TRBV7-6,-,TRBJ2-1,-,TGTGCCAGCAGCTTAGCGGGGGGCAATGAGCAGTTCTTC,CASSLAGGNEQFF
TRBV6-1,-,TRBJ2-3,-,TGTGCCAGCACAGAGAGGGGGAGAACAGATACGCAGTATTTT,CASTERGRTDTQYF
TRBV28,-,TRBJ2-7,many,TGTGCCAGCAGCTTCGCTATGGACAGCTCCTACGAGCAGTACTTC,CASSFAMDSSYEQYF